These T cell receptor beta chains were read from a single sample in a study of Graves' ophthalmopathy and Graves' hyperthyroidism. TCRdb ran MiXCR on the multiplex PCR reads and lists one entry per CDR3 protein. The table has 500,000 to 600,000 distinct CDR3 sequences, roughly 40% seen once. Material: peripheral blood or thyroid tissue (not recorded which). Receptors were obtained from an adult man with Graves' hyperthyroidism. The conserved cysteine and the conserved F or W are not part of the CDR3 here. D genes are given only for firm matches. Rows may omit the clone size; those that give it use once, few, many or a size class.

d_call j_call clone_size v_call cdr3_aa
NA TRBJ1-1 many TRBV7-9 ASSLGQTNTEAF
TRBD1 TRBJ2-7 many TRBV7-8 ASSKAGTGGKYEQY
TRBD2 TRBJ2-7 many TRBV20-1 SRGGSYEQY
NA TRBJ2-7 NA TRBV7-8 ASSLSGPGNYEQY
TRBD1 TRBJ1-4 many TRBV6-5 ASSLLQGVGGKLF
NA TRBJ1-4 NA TRBV7-1 ASSSRQLNEKLF
NA TRBJ1-1 many TRBV5-1 ASSLVARRNTEAF
NA TRBJ2-6 few TRBV28 ASRGRAGANVLT
TRBD1 TRBJ1-1 NA TRBV28 ASGWTGTYTEAF
NA TRBJ1-1 many TRBV7-9 ASSLGTGTMNTEAF
NA TRBJ1-5 NA TRBV12-5 ASGHRDDQPQH
TRBD1 TRBJ2-5 NA TRBV29-1 SVRDRGLQETQY
TRBD1 TRBJ1-1 NA TRBV29-1 SSPGQAEAF
NA TRBJ1-4 once TRBV20-1 SAQDSDDEKLF
TRBD1 TRBJ2-5 NA TRBV29-1 SVVITGAQETQY
TRBD1 TRBJ1-1 NA TRBV29-1 SARQGVTSYTEAF
NA TRBJ1-1 once TRBV10-3 ASSLAPWGRNTEAF
TRBD1 TRBJ1-1 few TRBV6-5 ASRNPGGATEAF
NA TRBJ2-5 few TRBV3-1 ASSQMVEETQY
NA TRBJ1-1 many TRBV7-2 ASSIRSGSDTEAF
NA TRBJ2-2 many TRBV19 ASSITGFNTGELF
TRBD1 TRBJ1-5 NA TRBV7-9 ASSRRQGGMGQPQH
NA TRBJ2-7 many TRBV29-1 SATVKLYEQY
NA TRBJ2-5 many TRBV7-8 ASSTTTGTAETQY
NA TRBJ2-5 NA TRBV7-2 ASSLGGAEETQY
NA TRBJ1-1 many TRBV11-2 ASSTTLRGGAEAF
TRBD1 TRBJ2-2 NA TRBV11-2 ASSLERGDRGLF
TRBD1 NA NA TRBV7-3 ASSLWGQGYNEQF
NA TRBJ2-7 few TRBV7-2 ASSKPGLLYEQY
TRBD1 TRBJ2-5 many TRBV12-3/TRBV12-4 ASSPTGFQETQY
NA TRBJ2-6 many TRBV11-3 ASSPASGANVLT
NA TRBJ2-7 once TRBV25-1 ASSHTHPGPPSEQY
TRBD2 TRBJ2-3 once TRBV20-1 SATPGLAGWTDTQY
NA TRBJ1-1 few TRBV7-9 ASSLGPGYTEAF
NA TRBJ2-3 NA TRBV2 ASPGGPGLVSTDTQY
NA TRBJ2-2 NA TRBV29-1 SVGDGANTGELF
TRBD1 TRBJ1-2 once TRBV29-1 SVDSNRGLNYGYT
NA TRBJ1-1 many TRBV5-8 ASSLDYMNTEAF
NA NA NA TRBV7-9 ASSLARANEQF
NA TRBJ2-7 NA TRBV5-1 ASSLDAFSYEQY
TRBD1 TRBJ2-6 NA TRBV29-1 STRDREVSGANVLT
TRBD1 TRBJ2-1 NA TRBV2 ASRDRGTYNEQF
TRBD1 TRBJ1-4 many TRBV6-5 ASGEGGNEKLF
TRBD2 TRBJ2-5 NA TRBV24-1 ASSNSGRARETQY
TRBD2 NA NA TRBV9 ASSPRGSGSLNEQF
NA TRBJ2-5 many TRBV10-3 AISDPQTGIETQY
TRBD1 TRBJ1-6 many TRBV2 ASSDRGLGISPLH
TRBD1 TRBJ2-7 NA TRBV5-6 ASSSKTGVEMVYEQY
NA NA few TRBV7-9 ASSPWRNDEQF
TRBD1 TRBJ1-4 few TRBV2 ASNTGVEKLF
NA TRBJ1-1 few TRBV14 ASSQDGDYWTEAF